These T cell receptor beta chains were read from a single sample in a study of T cells in localized non-small cell lung cancer. TCRdb keeps only in-frame clones here, not all; method: immunoSEQ multiplex PCR. Of about 14,000 clones listed, approximately 89% are singletons. The material sequenced was peripheral blood mononuclear cells, taken before any cancer treatment. These receptors were taken from a man aged 40-75 years with stage III lung adenocarcinoma. CDR3s include the opening cysteine and the closing phenylalanine or tryptophan. D genes are given only for firm matches. Expanded clones are given a class, and other clones once, few, many or no size at all.

d_call	v_call	clone_size	j_call	cdr3_nt	cdr3_aa
.	TRBV16	.	TRBJ2-7	TGTGCCAGCAGCCAATCGCCCTTTTACGAGCAGTACTTC	CASSQSPFYEQYF
.	TRBV5-1	.	TRBJ1-4	TGCGCCAGCAGCTTCGGTACTAATGAAAAACTGTTTTTT	CASSFGTNEKLFF
.	TRBV5-6	.	TRBJ1-3	TGTGCCAGCACGTTTGGTGGTTCTGGAAACACCATATATTTT	CASTFGGSGNTIYF
.	TRBV7-2	once	TRBJ2-1	TGTGCCAGCAGCTTAGCTCGGGGATCGCAGTTCTTC	CASSLARGSQFF
.	TRBV7-9	.	TRBJ2-7	TGTGCCAGCAGCCCGGAAATTGACAGTCTACGGCAGTACTTC	CASSPEIDSLRQYF
.	TRBV25-1	.	TRBJ1-2	TGTGCCAGCAGTGATCCAAGTAAAACCCATGGCTACACCTTC	CASSDPSKTHGYTF
TRBD1	TRBV15	once	TRBJ2-1	TGTGCCACCAGCATCTCGGGACAGACGTACAATGAGCAGTTCTTC	CATSISGQTYNEQFF
.	TRBV18	.	TRBJ1-2	TGTGCCAGCTCACCATTCCTGGAATCAGCTAACTATGGCTACACCTTC	CASSPFLESANYGYTF
.	TRBV29-1	.	TRBJ1-2	TGCAGCGTTGCGGCCGGACCCGGCTATGGCTACACCTTC	CSVAAGPGYGYTF
.	TRBV6-6	.	TRBJ2-7	TGTGCCAGCAGTTACCCGGGAGACGAGCAGTACTTC	CASSYPGDEQYF
.	TRBV27	.	TRBJ2-6	TGTGCCAGCAGTTCAAACCCTTCAACAGGGCAGGCTTTC	CASSSNPSTGQAF
.	TRBV6-5	once	TRBJ2-7	TGTGCCAGCAGACCTCGTGGACGTGCCTACGAGCAGTACTTC	CASRPRGRAYEQYF
TRBD1	TRBV28	.	TRBJ1-2	TGTGCCAGCAGTTCACAGGGGGCGGGTAACTATGGCTACACCTTC	CASSSQGAGNYGYTF
TRBD2	TRBV9	.	TRBJ2-1	TGTGCCAGCACCTTAAGCGGGAACTCCTACAATGAGCAGTTCTTC	CASTLSGNSYNEQFF
.	TRBV29-1	.	TRBJ1-5	TGCAGCGTGCAACAGGGTAACAATCAGCCCCAGCATTTT	CSVQQGNNQPQHF
.	TRBV11-3	.	TRBJ2-2	TGTGCCAGCAGTACGACAGGACCCACCGGGGAGCTGTTTTTT	CASSTTGPTGELFF
.	TRBV9	.	TRBJ1-4	TGTGCCAGCAGCTCCTCCGGGCCCGGTCTGTTTTTT	CASSSSGPGLFF
TRBD1	TRBV19	.	TRBJ2-5	TGTGCCAGTAGTATTCCCGGGACAGAAGAGACCCAGTACTTC	CASSIPGTEETQYF
.	TRBV19	once	TRBJ2-2	TGTGCCAGTAGTATCAGGCCCGGGGAGCTGTTTTTT	CASSIRPGELFF
.	TRBV5-1	.	TRBJ2-5	TGCGCCAGCAGCTTACCGGACATGCAAGAGACCCAGTACTTC	CASSLPDMQETQYF
TRBD2	TRBV2	.	TRBJ2-3	TGTGCCAGCAGTGAAAATCGAGCGGGAGGGCCGGCTACGCAGTATTTT	CASSENRAGGPATQYF
.	TRBV29-1	few	TRBJ1-3	TGCAGCGTTGAACGGACAGCTGGAAACACCATATATTTT	CSVERTAGNTIYF
.	TRBV7-9	few	TRBJ2-3	TGTGCCAGCAGCTTAGACGCGCCCTCGGATACGCAGTATTTT	CASSLDAPSDTQYF
TRBD1	TRBV6-5	.	TRBJ1-1	TGTGCCAGCAGTTTGGACAGGAGGATGAACACTGAAGCTTTCTTT	CASSLDRRMNTEAFF
.	TRBV7-8	few	TRBJ1-2	TGTGCCAGCAGCTTAGTTCCCCCCCTACCAGGGGCTGCTTATGCCTATGGCTACACCTTC	CASSLVPPLPGAAYAYGYTF
.	TRBV10-2	few	TRBJ2-2	TGCGCCAGCGCTAATGGGGGAGGCACCGGGGAGCTGTTTTTT	CASANGGGTGELFF
.	TRBV6-1	once	TRBJ2-1	TGTGCCAGCAGTTGGACTGGGGGATCCAATGAGCAGTTCTTC	CASSWTGGSNEQFF
.	TRBV5-1	.	TRBJ2-3	TGCGCCAGCAGCCCCGGTTGGGGTACTAGCACAGATACGCAGTATTTT	CASSPGWGTSTDTQYF
.	TRBV11-3	.	TRBJ1-1	TGTGCCAGCAGCTTAGATGGCCAGTACGACACTGAAGCTTTCTTT	CASSLDGQYDTEAFF
.	TRBV9	once	TRBJ2-7	TGTGCCAGCAGCGAGGCAGAAGGAAACTACGAGCAGTACTTC	CASSEAEGNYEQYF
TRBD2	TRBV7-9	once	TRBJ2-1	TGTGCCAGCAGCTCAATACTAGCGGGAGTTTCTAATGAGCAGTTCTTC	CASSSILAGVSNEQFF
TRBD2	TRBV5-1	.	TRBJ2-5	TGCGCCAGCAGTTCCCGGAGGACTAGCGGGACGGAGACCCAGTACTTC	CASSSRRTSGTETQYF
.	TRBV7-6	.	TRBJ1-1	TGTGCCAGCAGCTTAGGATCAGTGAACACTGAAGCTTTCTTT	CASSLGSVNTEAFF
.	TRBV27	.	TRBJ2-3	TGTGCCAGCAGTCCCAGGAGGGGCGATACGCAGTATTTT	CASSPRRGDTQYF
.	TRBV12-2	.	TRBJ2-4	TGTGCAAGTCGCTTAGTACGGGAGGGGGACATTCAGTACTTC	CASRLVREGDIQYF
.	TRBV4-2	.	TRBJ2-3	TGTGCCAGCAGCCAAGAATGGCGCGCCACAGATACGCAGTATTTT	CASSQEWRATDTQYF
.	TRBV7-8	.	TRBJ2-7	TGTGCCAGCAGACCAACCCCTGACGGCTACGAGCAGTACTTC	CASRPTPDGYEQYF
TRBD2	TRBV4-3	.	TRBJ2-1	TGCGCCAGCAGCCAAGATTTAGCGGGAGTCCGGAATGAGCAGTTCTTC	CASSQDLAGVRNEQFF
TRBD2	TRBV7-6	.	TRBJ2-3	TGTGCCAGCAGCCAGACTAGCGGGAGGGCCTACGGCACAGATACGCAGTATTTT	CASSQTSGRAYGTDTQYF
TRBD1	TRBV28	.	TRBJ1-5	TGTGCCAGCAGTTTAGGGGGGACAGTAAATCAGCCCCAGCATTTT	CASSLGGTVNQPQHF
TRBD1	TRBV20-1	.	TRBJ2-3	TGCAGTGCACCTCGGGACAGGGTTAGGTATTTT	CSAPRDRVRYF
TRBD2	TRBV7-2	.	TRBJ2-5	TGTGCCAGCAGCCTCCACCTAGCGGTCGGGAGGGAGACCCAGTACTTC	CASSLHLAVGRETQYF
TRBD2	TRBV6-5	.	TRBJ2-7	TGTGCCAGCACCCCCGGACTAGCAGACGAGCAGTACTTC	CASTPGLADEQYF
.	TRBV25-1	.	TRBJ1-2	TGTGCCAGCAGTGAATTTAGGGGAATAGCCGATGGCTACACCTTC	CASSEFRGIADGYTF
.	TRBV4-2	.	TRBJ2-7	TGTGCCAGCAGCCAAGAGTGGATGTACGAGCAGTACTTC	CASSQEWMYEQYF
TRBD1	TRBV11-2	.	TRBJ2-7	TGTGCCAGCAGCTTGGACAGGTCCTACTCCTACGAGCAGTACTTC	CASSLDRSYSYEQYF
TRBD1	TRBV7-8	once	TRBJ2-1	TGTGCCAGCAGCTTGGACAGGGTGGCTGAGCAGTTCTTC	CASSLDRVAEQFF
TRBD2	TRBV28	.	TRBJ2-3	TGTGCCAGCAGACGGACTAGCGGGAGATCGGATACGCAGTATTTT	CASRRTSGRSDTQYF
.	TRBV7-9	once	TRBJ2-3	TGTGCCAGCAGCTTATTGAGCCTAGCCACAGATACGCAGTATTTT	CASSLLSLATDTQYF
.	TRBV19	.	TRBJ1-5	TGTGCCAGCGACACGACAGGAAATAGCAATCAGCCCCAGCATTTT	CASDTTGNSNQPQHF
.	TRBV19	.	TRBJ2-2	TGTGCCAGTAGTACGCTCTGGACTGCCACCGGGGAGCTGTTTTTT	CASSTLWTATGELFF
.	TRBV2	.	TRBJ2-3	TGTGCCAGCATCTCCCCCCGCAGGACCCAGGGGAATACGCAGTATTTT	CASISPRRTQGNTQYF
.	TRBV28	few	TRBJ1-3	TGTGCCAGCAGTTTCGTCTCCGGCTCTGGAAACACCATATATTTT	CASSFVSGSGNTIYF
TRBD1	TRBV6-5	.	TRBJ2-2	TGTGCCAGCAGGGGTAGAGGACAGGACACCGGGGAGCTGTTTTTT	CASRGRGQDTGELFF
.	TRBV19	.	TRBJ1-1	TGTGCCAGTAGTATAGGCGGGCATGGGTTCGGGACTGAAGCTTTCTTT	CASSIGGHGFGTEAFF
TRBD1	TRBV10-1	.	TRBJ2-4	TGCGCCAGCAGCGGGACAGTTGGAAACATTCAGTACTTC	CASSGTVGNIQYF
.	TRBV28	.	TRBJ2-7	TGTGCCAGCAGTTTATCCCCGCCAGGGATCGACTTC	CASSLSPPGIDF
TRBD1	TRBV15	.	TRBJ1-5	TGTGCCACCAGCAGAGTTCCGGGACAGGGAGGGTATAGCAATCAGCCCCAGCATTTT	CATSRVPGQGGYSNQPQHF
.	TRBV27	.	TRBJ1-1	TGTGCCAGCAGGTCTTCGGGGGCGGTGAACACTGAAGCTTTCTTT	CASRSSGAVNTEAFF
TRBD2	TRBV19	.	TRBJ2-7	TGTGCCAGTAGTAGGTGGCTAGCGGAACCCTACGAGCAGTACTTC	CASSRWLAEPYEQYF